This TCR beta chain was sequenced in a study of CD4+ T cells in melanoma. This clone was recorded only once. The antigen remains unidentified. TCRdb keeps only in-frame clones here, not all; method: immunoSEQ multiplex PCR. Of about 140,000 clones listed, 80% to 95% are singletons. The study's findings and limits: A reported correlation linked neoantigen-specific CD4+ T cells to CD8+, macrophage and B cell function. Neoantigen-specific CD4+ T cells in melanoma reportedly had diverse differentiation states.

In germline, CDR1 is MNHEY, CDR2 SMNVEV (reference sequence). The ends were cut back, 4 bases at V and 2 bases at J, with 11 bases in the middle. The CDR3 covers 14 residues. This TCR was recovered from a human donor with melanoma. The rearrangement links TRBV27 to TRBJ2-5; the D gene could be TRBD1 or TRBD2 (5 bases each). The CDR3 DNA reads TGTGCCAGCAGTTCTCGGGGCGCGCAAGAGACCCAGTACTTC. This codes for CASSSRGAQETQYF.